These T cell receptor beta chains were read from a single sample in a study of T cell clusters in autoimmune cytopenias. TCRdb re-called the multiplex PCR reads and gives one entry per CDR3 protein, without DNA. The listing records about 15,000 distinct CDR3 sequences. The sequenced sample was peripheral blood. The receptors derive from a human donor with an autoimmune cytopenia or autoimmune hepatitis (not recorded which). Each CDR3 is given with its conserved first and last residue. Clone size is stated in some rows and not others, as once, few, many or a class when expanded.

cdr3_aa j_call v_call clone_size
CASRQAAGNTIYF TRBJ1-3 TRBV19 -
CASRVAGVAYEQYF TRBJ2-7 TRBV6-5 medium-sized
CAWSVQGLPYNEQFF TRBJ2-1 TRBV30 -
CSVHSFRDTGELFF TRBJ2-2 TRBV29-1 medium-sized
CASRGVALSGYTF TRBJ1-2 TRBV19 -
CASSSTLSYEQYF TRBJ2-7 TRBV6-6 -
CASSDSAGANNEQFF TRBJ2-1 TRBV6-4 -
CATSDSAQPGQGYNEQFF TRBJ2-1 TRBV24-1 -
CASSSWDSKKREQYF TRBJ2-7 TRBV13 -
CATSRDRSRGQAYEQYF TRBJ2-7 TRBV15 -
CASSGGDRGREAFF TRBJ1-1 TRBV19 -
CATNRGVSNQPQHF TRBJ1-5 TRBV6-5 -
CASSSTGTVPSEQYF TRBJ2-7 TRBV27 -
CASSQRARNTGELFF TRBJ2-2 TRBV19 medium-sized
CASSQRADQPQHF TRBJ1-5 TRBV6-1 -
CASSRTANYGYTF TRBJ1-2 TRBV7-6 -
CASRVTGTNEQFF TRBJ2-1 TRBV7-9 -
CASSAVAEGRNYGYTF TRBJ1-2 TRBV18 -
CAWDRVRSTGELFF TRBJ2-2 TRBV30 -
CAISVTDGNTEAFF TRBJ1-1 TRBV10-3 -
CSVGGLHGETQYF TRBJ2-5 TRBV29-1 medium-sized
CASSYLPDTRYGYTF TRBJ1-2 TRBV6-5 -